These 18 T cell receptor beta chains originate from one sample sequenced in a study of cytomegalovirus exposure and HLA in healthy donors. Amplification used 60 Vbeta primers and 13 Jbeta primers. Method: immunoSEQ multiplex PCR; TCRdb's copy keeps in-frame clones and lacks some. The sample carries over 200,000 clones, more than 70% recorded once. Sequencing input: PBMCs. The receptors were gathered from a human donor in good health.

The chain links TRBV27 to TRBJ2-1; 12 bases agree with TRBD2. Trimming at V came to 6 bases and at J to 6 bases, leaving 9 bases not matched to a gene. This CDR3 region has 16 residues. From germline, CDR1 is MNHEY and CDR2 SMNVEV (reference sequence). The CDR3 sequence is CASSPILAGGPNEQFF. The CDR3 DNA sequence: TGTGCCAGCAGCCCAATCCTAGCGGGAGGGCCCAATGAGCAGTTCTTC.

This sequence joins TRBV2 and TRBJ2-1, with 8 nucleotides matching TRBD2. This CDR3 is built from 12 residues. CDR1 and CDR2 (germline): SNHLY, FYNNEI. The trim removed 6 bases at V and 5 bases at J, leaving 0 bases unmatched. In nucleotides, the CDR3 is TGTGCCAGCAGCGGGAGGGACAATGAGCAGTTCTTC. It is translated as CASSGRDNEQFF. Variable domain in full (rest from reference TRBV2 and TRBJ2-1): EPEVTQTPSHQVTQMGQEVILRCVPISNHLYFYWYRQILGQKVEFLVSFYNNEISEKSEIFDDQFSVERPDGSNFTLKIRSTKLEDSAMYFCASSGRDNEQFFGPGTRLTVL.

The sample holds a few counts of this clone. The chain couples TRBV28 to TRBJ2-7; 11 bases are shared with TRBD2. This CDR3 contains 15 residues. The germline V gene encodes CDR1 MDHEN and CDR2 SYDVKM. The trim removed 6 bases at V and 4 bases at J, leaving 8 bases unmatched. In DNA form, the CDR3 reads TGTGCCAGCAGCCTCTCGGGACTAGCGGAGTACGAGCAGTACTTC. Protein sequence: CASSLSGLAEYEQYF. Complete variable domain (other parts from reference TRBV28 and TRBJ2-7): DVKVTQSSRYLVKRTGEKVFLECVQDMDHENMFWYRQDPGLGLRLIYFSYDVKMKEKGDIPEGYSVSREKKERFSLILESASTNQTSMYLCASSLSGLAEYEQYFGPGTRLTVT.

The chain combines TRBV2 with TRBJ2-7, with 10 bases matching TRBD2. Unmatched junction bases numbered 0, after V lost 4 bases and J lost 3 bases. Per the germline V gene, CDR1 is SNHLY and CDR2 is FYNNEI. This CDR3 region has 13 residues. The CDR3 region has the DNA TGTGCCAGCAGTGCTAGCGGGAGCTACGAGCAGTACTTC. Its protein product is CASSASGSYEQYF.

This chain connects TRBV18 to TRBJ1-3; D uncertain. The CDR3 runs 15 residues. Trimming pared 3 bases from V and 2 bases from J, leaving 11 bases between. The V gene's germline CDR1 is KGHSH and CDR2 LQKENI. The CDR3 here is CASSPSGSPGNTIYF. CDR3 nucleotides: TGTGCCAGCTCACCCTCTGGCAGTCCTGGAAACACCATATATTTT.

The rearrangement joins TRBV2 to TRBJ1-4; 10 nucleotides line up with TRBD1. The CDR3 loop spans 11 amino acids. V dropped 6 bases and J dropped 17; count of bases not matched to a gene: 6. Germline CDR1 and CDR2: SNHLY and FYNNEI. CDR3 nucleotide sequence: TGTGCCAGCAGAAAGGACAGGGGGGACTTTTTT. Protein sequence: CASRKDRGDFF.

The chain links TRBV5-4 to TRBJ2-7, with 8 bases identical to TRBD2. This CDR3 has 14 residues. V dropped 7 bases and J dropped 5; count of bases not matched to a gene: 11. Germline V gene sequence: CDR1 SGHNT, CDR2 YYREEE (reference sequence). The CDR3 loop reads CASHTGGVLDEQYF. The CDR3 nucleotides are TGTGCCAGCCACACGGGGGGGGTTTTGGACGAGCAGTACTTC.

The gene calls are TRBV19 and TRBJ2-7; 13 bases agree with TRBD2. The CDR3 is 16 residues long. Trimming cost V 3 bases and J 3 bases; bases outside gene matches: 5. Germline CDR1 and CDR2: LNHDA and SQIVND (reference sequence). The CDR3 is CASSIVRTSGSYEQYF. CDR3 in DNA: TGTGCCAGTAGTATCGTCCGGACTAGCGGGAGCTACGAGCAGTACTTC.

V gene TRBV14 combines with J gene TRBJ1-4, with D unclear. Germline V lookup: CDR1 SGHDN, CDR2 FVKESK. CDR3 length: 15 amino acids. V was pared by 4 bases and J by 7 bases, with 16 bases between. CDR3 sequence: CASSPHVLGGEKLFF. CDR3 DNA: TGTGCCAGCAGCCCACACGTGCTTGGAGGTGAAAAACTGTTTTTT.

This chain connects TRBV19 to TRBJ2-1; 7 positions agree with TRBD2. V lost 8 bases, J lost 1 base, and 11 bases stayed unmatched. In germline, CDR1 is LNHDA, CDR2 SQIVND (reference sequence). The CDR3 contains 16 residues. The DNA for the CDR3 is TGTGCCAGTCGCTCCAGGGCGGGAGATTCCTACAATGAGCAGTTCTTC. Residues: CASRSRAGDSYNEQFF.

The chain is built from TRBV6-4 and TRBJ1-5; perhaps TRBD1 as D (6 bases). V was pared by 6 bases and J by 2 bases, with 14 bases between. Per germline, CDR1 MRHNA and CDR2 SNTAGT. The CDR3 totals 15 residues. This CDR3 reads CASSITGSGNQPQHF. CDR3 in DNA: TGTGCCAGCAGCATTACAGGGAGTGGCAATCAGCCCCAGCATTTT.

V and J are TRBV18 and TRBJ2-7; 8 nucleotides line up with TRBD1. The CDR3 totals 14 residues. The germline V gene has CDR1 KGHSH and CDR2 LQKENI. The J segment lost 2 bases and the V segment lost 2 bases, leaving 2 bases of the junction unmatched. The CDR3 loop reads CASSPARGPYEQYF. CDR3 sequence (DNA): TGTGCCAGCTCACCAGCCAGGGGGCCCTACGAGCAGTACTTC.

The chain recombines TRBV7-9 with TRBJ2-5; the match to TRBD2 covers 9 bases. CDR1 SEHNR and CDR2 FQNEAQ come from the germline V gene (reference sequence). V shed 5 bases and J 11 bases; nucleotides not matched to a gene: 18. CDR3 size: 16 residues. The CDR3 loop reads CASSRRLAGTAGEQYF. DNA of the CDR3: TGTGCCAGCAGCCGAAGGCTAGCGGGGACCGCGGGAGAGCAGTACTTC.

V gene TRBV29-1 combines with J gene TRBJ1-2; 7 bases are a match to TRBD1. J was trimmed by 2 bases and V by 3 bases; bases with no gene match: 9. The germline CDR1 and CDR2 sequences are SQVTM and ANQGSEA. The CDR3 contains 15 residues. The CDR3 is CSVDAETGRNYGYTF. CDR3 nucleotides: TGCAGCGTTGATGCTGAGACAGGGAGGAACTATGGCTACACCTTC.

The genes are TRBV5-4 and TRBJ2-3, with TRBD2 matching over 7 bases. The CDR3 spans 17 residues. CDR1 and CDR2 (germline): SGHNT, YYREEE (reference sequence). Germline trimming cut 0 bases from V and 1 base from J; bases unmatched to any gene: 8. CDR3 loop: CASSLVGREVGTDTQYF. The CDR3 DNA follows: TGTGCCAGCAGCTTGGTTGGTCGGGAGGTCGGCACAGATACGCAGTATTTT.

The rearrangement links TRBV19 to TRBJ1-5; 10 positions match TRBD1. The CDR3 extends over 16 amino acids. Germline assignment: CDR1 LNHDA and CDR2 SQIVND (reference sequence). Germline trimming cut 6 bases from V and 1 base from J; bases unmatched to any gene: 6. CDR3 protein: CASSSTGGWSNQPQHF. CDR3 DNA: TGTGCCAGTAGCTCGACAGGGGGCTGGAGCAATCAGCCCCAGCATTTT. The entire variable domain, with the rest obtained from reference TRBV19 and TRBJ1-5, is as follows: DGGITQSPKYLFRKEGQNVTLSCEQNLNHDAMYWYRQDPGQGLRLIYYSQIVNDFQKGDIAEGYSVSREKKESFPLTVTSAQKNPTAFYLCASSSTGGWSNQPQHFGDGTRLSIL.

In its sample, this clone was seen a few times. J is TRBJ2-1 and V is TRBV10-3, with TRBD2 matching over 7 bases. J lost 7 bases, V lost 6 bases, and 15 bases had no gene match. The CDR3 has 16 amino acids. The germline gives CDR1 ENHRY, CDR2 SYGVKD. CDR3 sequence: CAISSYAEGGPNEQFF. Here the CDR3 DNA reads TGTGCCATCAGCTCTTACGCCGAGGGAGGGCCTAATGAGCAGTTCTTC.

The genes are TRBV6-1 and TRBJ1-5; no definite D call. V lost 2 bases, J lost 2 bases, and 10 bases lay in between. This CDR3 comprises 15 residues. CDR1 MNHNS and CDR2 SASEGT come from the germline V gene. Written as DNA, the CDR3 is TGTGCCAGCAGTGAACTGAGGTTGGGCAATCAGCCCCAGCATTTT. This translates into CASSELRLGNQPQHF.